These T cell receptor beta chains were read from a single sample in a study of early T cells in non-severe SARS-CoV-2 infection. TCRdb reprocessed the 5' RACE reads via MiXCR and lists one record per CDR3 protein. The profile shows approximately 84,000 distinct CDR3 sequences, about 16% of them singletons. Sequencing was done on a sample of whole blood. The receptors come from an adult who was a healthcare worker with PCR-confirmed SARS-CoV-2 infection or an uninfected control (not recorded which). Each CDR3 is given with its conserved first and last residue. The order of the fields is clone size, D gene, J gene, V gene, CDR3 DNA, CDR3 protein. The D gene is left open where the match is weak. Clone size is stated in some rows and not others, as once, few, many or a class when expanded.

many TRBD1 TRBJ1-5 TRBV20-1 TGCAGTGCTGGGGCCCGGGACAGAAATCAGCCCCAGCATTTT CSAGARDRNQPQHF
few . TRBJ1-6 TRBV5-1 TGCGCCAGCAGCTTAACACAGGATTCACCCCTCCACTTT CASSLTQDSPLHF
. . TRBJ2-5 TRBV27 TGTGCCAGCAGTACGTGGACAGCCCAAGAGACCCAGTACTTC CASSTWTAQETQYF
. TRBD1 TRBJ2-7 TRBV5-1 TGCGCCAGCAGCCCACAGGGGGCCTCCTACGAGCAGTACTTC CASSPQGASYEQYF
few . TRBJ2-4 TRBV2 TGTGCCAGCAAGGAGGGGCCCAAAAACATTCAGTACTTC CASKEGPKNIQYF
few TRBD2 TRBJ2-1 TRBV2 TGTGCCGGAGGGACTAGCGGGTTTAATGAGCAGTTCTTC CAGGTSGFNEQFF
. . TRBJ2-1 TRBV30 TGTGCCTGGGAAACCGGGACCAACTACAATGAGCAGTTCTTC CAWETGTNYNEQFF
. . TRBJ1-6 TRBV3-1 TGTGCCAGCAGCCAAGGTATCGGACGAAGGATTTCTAATTCACCCCTCCACTTT CASSQGIGRRISNSPLHF
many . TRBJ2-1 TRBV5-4 TGTGCCAGCAGGGGAACCGCTGAGCAGTTCTTC CASRGTAEQFF
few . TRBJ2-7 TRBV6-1 TGTGCCAGCAGTTACACGTCCTACGGGGAGCAGTACTTC CASSYTSYGEQYF
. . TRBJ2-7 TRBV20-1 TGCAGTGCTAACTCCGGGACAAACTCCGGGGAGCAGTACTTC CSANSGTNSGEQYF
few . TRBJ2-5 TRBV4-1 TGCGCCAGCAGCCTTGGACAGTTGGAGACCCAGTACTTC CASSLGQLETQYF
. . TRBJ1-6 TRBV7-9 TGTGCCACTTTAGACAGCGTCAATTCACCCCTCCACTTT CATLDSVNSPLHF
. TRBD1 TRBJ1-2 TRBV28 TGTGCCAGCGGGGGGACAGGCCACTTATTACCCTATGGCTACACCTTC CASGGTGHLLPYGYTF
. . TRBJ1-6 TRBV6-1 TGTGCCAGCAGTGACGAGGAGGTATATTCACCCCTCCACTTT CASSDEEVYSPLHF
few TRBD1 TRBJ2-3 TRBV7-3 TGTGCCAGCAGCTCCGGGACAGGGTCACATACGCAGTATTTT CASSSGTGSHTQYF
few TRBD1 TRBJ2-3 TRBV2 TGTGCCAGCAGCTACAGGGGTGAGACAGATACGCAGTATTTT CASSYRGETDTQYF
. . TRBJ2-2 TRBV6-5 TGTGCCAGCAGTGGGGCAGAAAACACCGGGGAGCTGTTTTTT CASSGAENTGELFF
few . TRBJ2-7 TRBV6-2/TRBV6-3 TGTGCCAGCAGTTACTCTAGAGCCGATCCTAACTACGAGCAGTACTTC CASSYSRADPNYEQYF
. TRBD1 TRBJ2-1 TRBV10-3 TGTGCCATCAGTCCAGGGGGTGGTGAGCAGTTCTTC CAISPGGGEQFF
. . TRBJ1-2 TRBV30 TGTGCCTGGAGGTCTTCCGGTGCGAATGGCTACACCTTC CAWRSSGANGYTF
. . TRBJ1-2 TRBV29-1 TGCAGCGTTGGGGTTAACTATGGCTACACCTTC CSVGVNYGYTF
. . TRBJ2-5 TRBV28 TGTGCCAGCACCGGGCGGAAAGAGACCCAGTACTTC CASTGRKETQYF
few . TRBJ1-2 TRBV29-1 TGCAGTCGGGGGGCGTGGAACTATGGCTACACCTTC CSRGAWNYGYTF
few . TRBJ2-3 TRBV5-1 TGCGCCAGCAGCTTGGGAGGAAGATCTAGCACAGATACGCAGTATTTT CASSLGGRSSTDTQYF
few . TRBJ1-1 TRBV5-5 TGTGCCAGCAGCAATTTCGATGTCACTGAAGCTTTCTTT CASSNFDVTEAFF
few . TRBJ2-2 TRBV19 TGTGCCAGTAGTATTTTAGGCGTGAACACCGGGGAGCTGTTTTTT CASSILGVNTGELFF
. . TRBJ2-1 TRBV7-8 TGTGCCAGCAGCTTGAGGAGTCGGGCAACTGAGCAGTTCTTC CASSLRSRATEQFF
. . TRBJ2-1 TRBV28 TGTGCCAGCAGTCCGCCCGGCCCCGGGGTTGAGCAGTTCTTC CASSPPGPGVEQFF
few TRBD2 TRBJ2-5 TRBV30 TGTGCCTGGATATCGGCGGGAGCGGGAAAGACCCAGTACTTC CAWISAGAGKTQYF
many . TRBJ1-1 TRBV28 TGTGCCAGCACCCTAGGGGGATCTGAAGCTTTCTTT CASTLGGSEAFF
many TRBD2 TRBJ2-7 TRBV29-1 TGCAGCGTCGCTAGCGGGATGTCCTACGAGCAGTACTTC CSVASGMSYEQYF
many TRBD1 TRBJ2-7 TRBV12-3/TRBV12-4 TGTGCCAGCAGGCTTACGGGACAGGGGGCAGGTAGGCAGTACTTC CASRLTGQGAGRQYF
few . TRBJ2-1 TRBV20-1 TGCAGTGCTAGAGGAGGGCCCCACAATGAGCAGTTCTTC CSARGGPHNEQFF
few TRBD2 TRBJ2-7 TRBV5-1 TGCGCCAGCAGCTTTGGGAGGGTCTCCTACGAGCAGTACTTC CASSFGRVSYEQYF
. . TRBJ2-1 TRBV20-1 TGCAGTGCTAATTCCGGACCTCTTTACAATGAGCAGTTCTTC CSANSGPLYNEQFF
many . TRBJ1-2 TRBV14 TGTGCCAGCAGCCAAGGGTACAGGGCTGGCTACACCTTC CASSQGYRAGYTF
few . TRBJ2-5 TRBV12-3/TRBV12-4 TGTGCCAGCAGTTTAGCCCTGGGGGATCAAGAGACCCAGTACTTC CASSLALGDQETQYF
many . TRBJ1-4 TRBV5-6 TGTGCCAGCAGCCCGAATATTCTCCCGGGGGAAAAACTGTTTTTT CASSPNILPGEKLFF
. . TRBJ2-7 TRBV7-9 TGTGCCAGCAGACCGACAGAAGCCTACGAGCAGTACTTC CASRPTEAYEQYF
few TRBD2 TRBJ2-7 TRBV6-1 TGTGCCAGCAGCGACCCCACCAACCCCGGGACTACCCGATGGTACGAGCAGTACTTC CASSDPTNPGTTRWYEQYF
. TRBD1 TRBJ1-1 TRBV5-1 TGCGCCAGCAGCTTGGGAGGGGACAGTGAAGCTTTCTTT CASSLGGDSEAFF
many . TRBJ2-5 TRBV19 TGTGCCAGTAGTATAGATCTGCGCGGCCAAGAGACCCAGTACTTC CASSIDLRGQETQYF